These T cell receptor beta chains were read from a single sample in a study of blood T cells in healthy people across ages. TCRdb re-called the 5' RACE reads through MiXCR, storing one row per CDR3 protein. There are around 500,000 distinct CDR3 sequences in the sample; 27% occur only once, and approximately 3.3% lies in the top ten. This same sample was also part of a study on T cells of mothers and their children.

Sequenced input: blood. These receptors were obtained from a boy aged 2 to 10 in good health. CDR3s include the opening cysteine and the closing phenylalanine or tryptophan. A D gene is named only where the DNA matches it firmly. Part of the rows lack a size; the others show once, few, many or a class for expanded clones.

CDR3 protein: CASSPEGPYEQYF
CDR3 DNA: TGTGCCAGCAGTCCCGAGGGGCCCTACGAGCAGTACTTC
J gene: TRBJ2-7
clone size: few
D gene: .
CDR3 length: 13
V gene: TRBV12-3/TRBV12-4

CDR3 protein: CSAQDYTSYNEQFF
CDR3 DNA: TGCAGTGCCCAAGACTACACCTCCTACAATGAGCAGTTCTTC
J gene: TRBJ2-1
clone size: .
D gene: .
CDR3 length: 14
V gene: TRBV20-1

CDR3 protein: CASSQDIYASGYNEQFF
CDR3 DNA: TGTGCCAGCAGCCAAGATATCTACGCTAGCGGGTACAATGAGCAGTTCTTC
J gene: TRBJ2-1
clone size: many
D gene: TRBD2
CDR3 length: 17
V gene: TRBV3-1

CDR3 protein: CSVAQGTRGYTF
CDR3 DNA: TGCAGCGTGGCACAGGGGACGAGGGGCTACACCTTC
J gene: TRBJ1-2
clone size: few
D gene: TRBD1
CDR3 length: 12
V gene: TRBV29-1

CDR3 protein: CASRGQGGSEQYF
CDR3 DNA: TGTGCCAGCAGGGGACAGGGGGGTAGCGAGCAGTACTTC
J gene: TRBJ2-7
clone size: .
D gene: TRBD1
CDR3 length: 13
V gene: TRBV6-9

CDR3 protein: CASSLKGVPGYEQYF
CDR3 DNA: TGTGCCAGCAGCTTAAAGGGTGTCCCTGGCTACGAGCAGTACTTC
J gene: TRBJ2-7
clone size: few
D gene: .
CDR3 length: 15
V gene: TRBV11-2

CDR3 protein: CASERGQETQYF
CDR3 DNA: TGTGCCAGCGAGCGGGGCCAAGAGACCCAGTACTTC
J gene: TRBJ2-5
clone size: many
D gene: TRBD2
CDR3 length: 12
V gene: TRBV2

CDR3 protein: CASSRGTGPINEQFF
CDR3 DNA: TGTGCCAGCAGCCGCGGGACAGGGCCCATAAATGAGCAGTTCTTC
J gene: TRBJ2-1
clone size: .
D gene: TRBD1
CDR3 length: 15
V gene: TRBV11-2

CDR3 protein: CSASGTGGTNEKLFF
CDR3 DNA: TGCAGTGCTTCCGGGACAGGGGGAACTAATGAAAAACTGTTTTTT
J gene: TRBJ1-4
clone size: .
D gene: TRBD1
CDR3 length: 15
V gene: TRBV20-1

CDR3 protein: CASSLADFGGTEAFF
CDR3 DNA: TGTGCCAGCAGCTTGGCGGACTTTGGGGGCACTGAAGCTTTCTTT
J gene: TRBJ1-1
clone size: .
D gene: .
CDR3 length: 15
V gene: TRBV5-5

CDR3 protein: CASTRGLQETQYF
CDR3 DNA: TGTGCCAGTACTCGGGGGCTCCAAGAGACCCAGTACTTC
J gene: TRBJ2-5
clone size: .
D gene: .
CDR3 length: 13
V gene: TRBV6-1

CDR3 protein: CSVGDASGRPGWTQYF
CDR3 DNA: TGCAGCGTTGGAGACGCTAGCGGGCGCCCCGGGTGGACCCAGTACTTC
J gene: TRBJ2-5
clone size: .
D gene: TRBD2
CDR3 length: 16
V gene: TRBV29-1

CDR3 protein: CASSQTRGNYGYTF
CDR3 DNA: TGTGCCAGCTCACAAACCAGGGGGAACTATGGCTACACCTTC
J gene: TRBJ1-2
clone size: few
D gene: TRBD1
CDR3 length: 14
V gene: TRBV18

CDR3 protein: CASSDPLAGATF
CDR3 DNA: TGTGCCAGCAGTGACCCACTAGCGGGGGCCACATTC
J gene: TRBJ2-5
clone size: many
D gene: TRBD2
CDR3 length: 12
V gene: TRBV2

CDR3 protein: CASSLSPSTEQFF
CDR3 DNA: TGTGCCAGCAGTTTATCGCCTAGCACTGAGCAGTTCTTC
J gene: TRBJ2-1
clone size: few
D gene: .
CDR3 length: 13
V gene: TRBV27

CDR3 protein: CASSLWGASYNEQFF
CDR3 DNA: TGTGCCAGCAGCTTGTGGGGGGCTTCTTACAATGAGCAGTTCTTC
J gene: TRBJ2-1
clone size: .
D gene: .
CDR3 length: 15
V gene: TRBV5-5

CDR3 protein: CAISGTVDYEQYF
CDR3 DNA: TGTGCCATCAGCGGGACAGTCGACTACGAGCAGTACTTC
J gene: TRBJ2-7
clone size: .
D gene: TRBD1
CDR3 length: 13
V gene: TRBV10-3

CDR3 protein: CASSFRTGSEQFF
CDR3 DNA: TGTGCCAGCAGTTTCCGGACAGGGAGTGAGCAGTTCTTC
J gene: TRBJ2-1
clone size: few
D gene: TRBD1
CDR3 length: 13
V gene: TRBV27

CDR3 protein: CASSYQGTETQYF
CDR3 DNA: TGTGCCAGCAGTTACCAGGGAACAGAGACCCAGTACTTC
J gene: TRBJ2-5
clone size: few
D gene: .
CDR3 length: 13
V gene: TRBV6-2/TRBV6-3

CDR3 protein: CSASKFVGTEARETQYF
CDR3 DNA: TGCAGTGCTAGTAAATTCGTGGGGACCGAGGCTCGGGAGACCCAGTACTTC
J gene: TRBJ2-5
clone size: few
D gene: .
CDR3 length: 17
V gene: TRBV20-1

CDR3 protein: CASSPGQGAKGRETQYF
CDR3 DNA: TGTGCCAGCAGCCCGGGACAGGGAGCGAAAGGAAGAGAGACCCAGTACTTC
J gene: TRBJ2-5
clone size: few
D gene: TRBD1
CDR3 length: 17
V gene: TRBV11-3

CDR3 protein: CATNRITGAVRYGYTF
CDR3 DNA: TGTGCCACCAACAGAATAACAGGGGCCGTACGATATGGCTACACCTTC
J gene: TRBJ1-2
clone size: .
D gene: TRBD1
CDR3 length: 16
V gene: TRBV15

CDR3 protein: CASSQDSSRGQQYF
CDR3 DNA: TGTGCCAGCAGCCAAGATTCTAGCAGGGGCCAGCAGTACTTC
J gene: TRBJ2-5
clone size: few
D gene: .
CDR3 length: 14
V gene: TRBV4-2

CDR3 protein: CASSQGQKYQETQYF
CDR3 DNA: TGCGCCAGCAGCCAGGGACAGAAGTACCAAGAGACCCAGTACTTC
J gene: TRBJ2-5
clone size: .
D gene: TRBD1
CDR3 length: 15
V gene: TRBV5-1

CDR3 protein: CATSREREKLFF
CDR3 DNA: TGTGCCACCAGCAGAGAGCGTGAAAAACTGTTTTTT
J gene: TRBJ1-4
clone size: few
D gene: .
CDR3 length: 12
V gene: TRBV15

CDR3 protein: CASSLPTSSTGELFF
CDR3 DNA: TGCGCCAGCAGCCTTCCGACTAGCAGCACCGGGGAGCTGTTTTTT
J gene: TRBJ2-2
clone size: .
D gene: TRBD2
CDR3 length: 15
V gene: TRBV4-1

CDR3 protein: CASSYGSGVGTEAFF
CDR3 DNA: TGTGCCAGCAGTTACGGCTCGGGGGTAGGAACTGAAGCTTTCTTT
J gene: TRBJ1-1
clone size: .
D gene: .
CDR3 length: 15
V gene: TRBV6-5

CDR3 protein: CSARASDRTDTQYF
CDR3 DNA: TGCAGTGCTAGAGCTAGCGATCGCACAGATACGCAGTATTTT
J gene: TRBJ2-3
clone size: few
D gene: .
CDR3 length: 14
V gene: TRBV20-1

CDR3 protein: CASSRPYETQYF
CDR3 DNA: TGTGCCAGCAGCCGCCCCTATGAGACCCAGTACTTC
J gene: TRBJ2-5
clone size: once
D gene: .
CDR3 length: 12
V gene: TRBV3-1